This passage covers 9 T cell receptor beta chains from one sample sequenced in a study of blood T cell repertoires in COVID-19. Using immunoSEQ multiplex PCR, the repertoire was profiled, and TCRdb retains in-frame clones only, with some absent. Counted here are 200,000 to 250,000 clones, approximately 90% occurring once; the ten biggest clones make up about a tenth. The specimen was peripheral blood. Receptors originate from a woman aged 45-59 years with COVID-19, enrolled during active disease.

The chain employs TRBV27 and TRBJ2-6; D unclear. Germline assignment: CDR1 MNHEY and CDR2 SMNVEV (reference sequence). The germline V and J ends were trimmed by 5 bases and 4 bases, with 12 bases remaining between them. This CDR3 contains 15 residues. The CDR3 region is CASSPQLLGANVLTF. The CDR3 bases are TGTGCCAGCAGTCCACAGCTCTTGGGGGCCAACGTCCTGACTTTC.

This CDR3 is CASSPLAGGNWNEQFF. The CDR3 DNA reads TGTGCCAGCAGTCCTCTAGCGGGGGGGAATTGGAATGAGCAGTTCTTC. The chain joins TRBV27 to TRBJ2-1; 12 positions match TRBD2. CDR3 size: 16 residues. With 5 bases clipped from V and 7 bases from J, the junction kept 9 bases outside the gene matches. Germline V lookup: CDR1 MNHEY, CDR2 SMNVEV (reference sequence).

This clone has a handful of counts. The J gene is TRBJ2-3, the V gene TRBV5-1, with TRBD2 identical over 7 bases. CDR1 and CDR2 (germline): SGHRS, YFSETQ. V shed 2 bases and J 2 bases; nucleotides not matched to a gene: 8. CDR3 size: 16 residues. Written as DNA, the CDR3 is TGCGCCAGCAGCTTTATTAGCGGGTCCCTCACAGATACGCAGTATTTT. It specifies CASSFISGSLTDTQYF. The full variable domain, rest sourced from reference TRBV5-1 and TRBJ2-3, is KAGVTQTPRYLIKTRGQQVTLSCSPISGHRSVSWYQQTPGQGLQFLFEYFSETQRNKGNFPGRFSGRQFSNSRSEMNVSTLELGDSALYLCASSFISGSLTDTQYFGPGTRLTVL.

The chain is built from TRBV10-3 and TRBJ2-3; 9 bases are shared with TRBD2. The CDR3 is made up of 16 amino acids. The junction had 8 bases not matched to a gene; V was cut back by 3 bases and J by 4 bases. Germline CDR1 and CDR2: ENHRY and SYGVKD. Here the CDR3 DNA reads TGTGCCATCAGTGATATTGCGGGGGGGCCGGCAGATACGCAGTATTTT. As protein: CAISDIAGGPADTQYF.

V is TRBV11-2 and J is TRBJ1-4, with 7 bases fitting TRBD1. The CDR3 extends over 18 amino acids. V trimming: 1 base; J trimming: 4 bases; junction bases outside the gene matches: 12. Germline-derived CDR1 and CDR2 are SGHAT and FQNNGV. This chain's CDR3 is CASSLGTLNRQGNEKLFF. Here the CDR3 DNA reads TGTGCCAGCAGCTTAGGGACCCTTAATAGACAGGGTAATGAAAAACTGTTTTTT.

The chain recombines TRBV7-2 with TRBJ1-5; 9 bases align to TRBD1. Germline assignment: CDR1 SGHTA and CDR2 FQGNSA. The CDR3 contains 15 residues. Unmatched junction bases numbered 4, after V lost 4 bases and J lost 3 bases. CDR3 residues: CASSSGTGINQPQHF. CDR3 DNA sequence: TGTGCCAGCAGCTCCGGGACAGGGATCAATCAGCCCCAGCATTTT. The full variable domain, with the rest looked up from reference TRBV7-2 and TRBJ1-5, is GAGVSQSPSNKVTEKGKDVELRCDPISGHTALYWYRQSLGQGLEFLIYFQGNSAPDKSGLPSDRFSAERTGGSVSTLTIQRTQQEDSAVYLCASSSGTGINQPQHFGDGTRLSIL.

This chain connects TRBV6-1 to TRBJ1-1; D unresolved. This CDR3 contains 13 residues. Trimming removed 2 bases from V and 7 bases from J, with 11 bases in between. The germline gives CDR1 MNHNS, CDR2 SASEGT. This CDR3 is CASSETFGGEAFF. Here the CDR3 DNA reads TGTGCCAGCAGTGAAACGTTTGGAGGTGAAGCTTTCTTT.

The table lists this clone with a count of one. The CDR3 DNA is TGCGCCACCCAGGGTCAGGCAGATACGCAGTATTTT. Amino acids: CATQGQADTQYF. V gene TRBV10-2 combines with J gene TRBJ2-3; weak D call: TRBD1 (5 bases). CDR1 and CDR2 from the germline V gene are WSHSY and SAAADI. The V end was cut by 10 bases, the J end by 4 bases, with 12 bases between. The CDR3 covers 12 residues.

The rearrangement uses TRBV11-3 and TRBJ2-7; D gene ambiguous. The CDR3 extends over 14 amino acids. The V gene lost 1 base and the J gene lost 7 bases, with 14 bases spanning the gap. Germline V lookup: CDR1 SGHNT, CDR2 YENEEA. The CDR3 protein is CASSLVMYQKEQYF. CDR3 DNA: TGTGCCAGCAGCTTAGTCATGTACCAGAAGGAGCAGTACTTC.